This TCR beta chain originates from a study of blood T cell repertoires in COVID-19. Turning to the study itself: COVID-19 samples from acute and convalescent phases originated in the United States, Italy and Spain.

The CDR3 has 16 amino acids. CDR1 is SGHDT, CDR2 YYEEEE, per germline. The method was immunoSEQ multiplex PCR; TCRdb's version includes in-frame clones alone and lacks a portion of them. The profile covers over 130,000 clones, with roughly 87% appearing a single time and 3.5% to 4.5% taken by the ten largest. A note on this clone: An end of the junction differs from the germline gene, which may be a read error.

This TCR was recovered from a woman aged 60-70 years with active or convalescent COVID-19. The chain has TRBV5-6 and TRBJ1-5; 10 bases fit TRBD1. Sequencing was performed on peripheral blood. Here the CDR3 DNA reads TGTGCCAGCAGCCGTTACCTGACAGGGGGCAAACAGCCCCAGCATTTT. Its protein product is CASSRYLTGGKQPQHF.